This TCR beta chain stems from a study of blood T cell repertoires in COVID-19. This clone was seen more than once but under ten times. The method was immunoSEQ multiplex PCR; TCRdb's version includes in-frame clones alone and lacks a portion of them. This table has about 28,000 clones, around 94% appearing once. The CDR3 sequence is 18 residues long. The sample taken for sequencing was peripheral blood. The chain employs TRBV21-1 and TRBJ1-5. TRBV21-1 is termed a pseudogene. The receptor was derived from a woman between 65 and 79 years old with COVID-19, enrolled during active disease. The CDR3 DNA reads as TGTGCCAGCAGCAAACGGATTCTCGGCGGCGGGCGGAATCAGCCCCAGCATTTT. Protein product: CASSKRILGGGRNQPQHF.